The 30 T cell receptor beta chains in this list originate from one sample, sequenced in a study of control samples from healthy donors and cancer patients. TCRdb's copy holds only in-frame clones and misses some; the assay was immunoSEQ multiplex PCR. The table records 120,000 to 150,000 clones, approximately 91% of them present only once. The specimen was blood. Source of these receptors: a man younger than 45 in good health.

The CDR3 DNA is TGTGCCAGCAGCGTAGTCGCAAACTCCTACAATGAGCAGTTCTTC. This translates into CASSVVANSYNEQFF. The chain uses TRBV9 and TRBJ2-1; D gene uncertain. The CDR3 loop spans 15 amino acids. Germline lookup yields CDR1 SGDLS and CDR2 YYNGEE. The V end was cut by 0 bases, the J end by 0 bases, with 7 bases between.

This clone was counted many times. The chain is built from TRBV7-9 and TRBJ1-1, with D possibly matching TRBD1 (5 bases). The CDR3 spans 13 residues. With 7 bases removed from V and 3 bases from J, the gap between germline ends came to 12 bases. Germline V gene data show CDR1 as SEHNR and CDR2 as FQNEAQ (reference sequence). Written as DNA, the CDR3 is TGTGCCAGCAAACGAACAGGTGACACTGAAGCTTTCTTT. It codes for CASKRTGDTEAFF.

The chain links TRBV27 to TRBJ1-5; D not certain. Per germline, CDR1 MNHEY and CDR2 SMNVEV (reference sequence). Trimming cost V 3 bases and J 3 bases, with 9 bases left between them. This CDR3 has 14 amino acids. CDR3 residues: CASSLWGPNQPQHF. CDR3 in DNA: TGTGCCAGCAGTTTGTGGGGTCCCAATCAGCCCCAGCATTTT.

V and J are TRBV5-6 and TRBJ1-3; D not certain. Germline V gene data show CDR1 as SGHDT and CDR2 as YYEEEE. V shed 2 bases and J shed 5 bases, with 5 bases lying between them. The CDR3 has 12 amino acids. The CDR3 nucleotides read TGTGCCAGCAGCTTACAGCGAAACACCATATATTTT. It encodes CASSLQRNTIYF.

The chain joins TRBV7-2 to TRBJ1-1; 8 nucleotides agree with TRBD1. CDR1 and CDR2 from the germline V gene are SGHTA and FQGNSA. V gave up 5 bases and J gave up 0 bases; unmatched junction bases: 5. CDR3 length equals 15 residues. Here the CDR3 DNA reads TGTGCCAGCAGCGCTCAGGGGGCGATGAACACTGAAGCTTTCTTT. As protein: CASSAQGAMNTEAFF.

This chain connects TRBV19 to TRBJ2-5, with D tentatively TRBD1 (5 bases). V was trimmed by 3 bases and J by 4 bases, leaving 15 bases between them. Per the germline V gene, CDR1 is LNHDA and CDR2 is SQIVND (reference sequence). CDR3 length: 15 amino acids. CDR3 region: CASSISGSAGETQYF. CDR3 DNA: TGTGCCAGTAGTATTTCAGGGTCCGCCGGAGAGACCCAGTACTTC. Using reference TRBV19 and TRBJ2-5 for the parts outside the CDR3, the full variable domain is DGGITQSPKYLFRKEGQNVTLSCEQNLNHDAMYWYRQDPGQGLRLIYYSQIVNDFQKGDIAEGYSVSREKKESFPLTVTSAQKNPTAFYLCASSISGSAGETQYFGPGTRLLVL.

This chain joins TRBV28 and TRBJ2-7; D possibly corresponds to TRBD2 (5 bases). Germline assignment: CDR1 MDHEN and CDR2 SYDVKM. Trimming took off 5 bases at V and 4 bases at J, with 9 bases between the two ends. There are 12 residues in the CDR3. CDR3 protein: CASSLTGYEQYF. The CDR3 DNA reads as TGTGCCAGCAGTCTAACGGGGTACGAGCAGTACTTC.

The gene calls are TRBV7-7 and TRBJ1-1; the match to TRBD1 covers 7 bases. The CDR3 covers 13 residues. V gave up 5 bases and J gave up 3 bases; unmatched junction bases: 3. Germline V gene data show CDR1 as SSHAT and CDR2 as FNYEAQ (reference sequence). CDR3 DNA sequence: TGTGCCAGCAGCCGAGACAGGGACACTGAAGCTTTCTTT. Amino acid sequence: CASSRDRDTEAFF.

This chain links TRBV10-3 with TRBJ2-3, with D perhaps TRBD2 (6 bases). V was cut by 8 bases and J by 2 bases, with 11 bases left in between. Per germline, CDR1 ENHRY and CDR2 SYGVKD. The CDR3 covers 13 residues. In nucleotides, the CDR3 is TGTGCCATCGGGACTTCCTACACAGATACGCAGTATTTT. Amino acid sequence: CAIGTSYTDTQYF.

The chain combines TRBV18 with TRBJ1-4; D is unclear. V shed 2 bases and J shed 3 bases, with 10 bases lying between them. The CDR3 is 15 residues long. Germline V CDR1 and CDR2: KGHSH, LQKENI. The CDR3 spells CASSPKGLPNEKLFF. Here the CDR3 DNA reads TGTGCCAGCTCACCAAAGGGCTTACCTAATGAAAAACTGTTTTTT.

The gene calls are TRBV3-1 (or the pseudogene TRBV3-2) and TRBJ1-2, with 8 positions matching TRBD1. Germline lookup yields CDR1 LGHDT and CDR2 YNNKEL (reference sequence). The V gene end was trimmed by 5 bases and the J gene end by 4 bases; junction bases not matched to a gene: 6. There are 14 residues in the CDR3. The CDR3 DNA reads TGTGCCAGCAGCAAAGGGGGACAGGCCTATGGCTACACCTTC. It translates to CASSKGGQAYGYTF.

This rearrangement joins TRBV19 to TRBJ1-1; possible D gene TRBD1, 5 bases. CDR3 length: 14 amino acids. Trimming cost V 5 bases and J 3 bases, with 13 bases left between them. Germline lookup yields CDR1 LNHDA and CDR2 SQIVND (reference sequence). CDR3 region: CASSPGRGYTEAFF. The CDR3 nucleotides read TGTGCCAGTAGTCCGGGACGAGGGTACACTGAAGCTTTCTTT.

There are a few counts of this clone. V is TRBV5-1 and J is TRBJ2-3; 8 nucleotides line up with TRBD1. CDR1 and CDR2 from the germline V gene are SGHRS and YFSETQ. CDR3 size: 17 residues. J lost 5 bases, V lost 2 bases, and 13 bases had no gene match. DNA of the CDR3: TGCGCCAGCAGCTTCCTTACGGGACAGGCAGTGGGAGATACGCAGTATTTT. Translation gives CASSFLTGQAVGDTQYF. Variable domain in full (rest from reference TRBV5-1 and TRBJ2-3): KAGVTQTPRYLIKTRGQQVTLSCSPISGHRSVSWYQQTPGQGLQFLFEYFSETQRNKGNFPGRFSGRQFSNSRSEMNVSTLELGDSALYLCASSFLTGQAVGDTQYFGPGTRLTVL.

CDR3 sequence reads: CASSLVPLGFTDTQYF. The CDR3 DNA reads as TGTGCCAGCAGCTTAGTGCCCCTTGGGTTTACAGATACGCAGTATTTT. The rearrangement uses TRBV7-9 and TRBJ2-3; D is uncertain. Trimming cost V 1 base and J 3 bases, with 14 bases left between them. Germline V gives CDR1 SEHNR, CDR2 FQNEAQ (reference sequence). CDR3 length: 16 residues.

The gene calls are TRBV3-1 (or the pseudogene TRBV3-2) and TRBJ1-2; TRBD1 matches at 8 bases. Germline V gene sequence: CDR1 LGHDT, CDR2 YNNKEL (reference sequence). This CDR3 is built from 15 residues. The V segment lost 0 bases and the J segment 2 bases; nucleotides outside the gene matches: 2. The CDR3 loop is CASSQENRGNYGYTF. CDR3 in DNA: TGTGCCAGCAGCCAAGAAAACAGGGGGAACTATGGCTACACCTTC.

The chain is built from TRBV2 and TRBJ2-3; 7 bases match TRBD1. Germline values: CDR1 SNHLY, CDR2 FYNNEI. V trimming: 7 bases; J trimming: 6 bases; junction bases outside the gene matches: 7. The CDR3 spans 13 residues. The CDR3: CASIQGSRDTQYF. CDR3 sequence (DNA): TGTGCCAGCATACAGGGGTCGCGGGATACGCAGTATTTT. The variable domain in full, with the rest retrieved from reference TRBV2 and TRBJ2-3, is EPEVTQTPSHQVTQMGQEVILRCVPISNHLYFYWYRQILGQKVEFLVSFYNNEISEKSEIFDDQFSVERPDGSNFTLKIRSTKLEDSAMYFCASIQGSRDTQYFGPGTRLTVL.

The rearrangement links TRBV5-6 to TRBJ2-7; 7 bases map to TRBD2. This CDR3 has 14 amino acids. CDR1 and CDR2 from the germline V gene are SGHDT and YYEEEE. Trimming at V came to 3 bases and at J to 1 base, leaving 4 bases not matched to a gene. The CDR3: CASSWGGGSYEQYF. The CDR3 region has the DNA TGTGCCAGCAGCTGGGGCGGGGGATCCTACGAGCAGTACTTC.

The chain combines TRBV25-1 with TRBJ2-7; TRBD1 matches 11 bases. This CDR3 contains 15 residues. CDR1 is MGHDK and CDR2 is SYGVNS in the germline V gene. V lost 4 bases, J lost 0 bases, and 2 bases stayed unmatched. The CDR3 bases are TGTGCCAGCAGTGGGGACAGGGGGAGCTCCTACGAGCAGTACTTC. This gives the protein CASSGDRGSSYEQYF.

The chain is built from TRBV2 and TRBJ1-1, with D perhaps TRBD1 (6 bases). Germline values: CDR1 SNHLY, CDR2 FYNNEI. The CDR3 is 13 amino acids. Trimming removed 4 bases from V and 2 bases from J, with 8 bases in between. The CDR3 sequence: CASSGQANTEAFF. The CDR3 nucleotides are TGTGCCAGCAGTGGACAGGCAAACACTGAAGCTTTCTTT.

The chain links TRBV30 to TRBJ2-3, with TRBD1 matching 8 bases. With 1 base clipped from V and 7 bases from J, the junction kept 1 base outside the gene matches. Per the germline V gene, CDR1 is GTSNPN and CDR2 is SVGIG (reference sequence). The CDR3 extends over 12 amino acids. CDR3 nucleotides: TGTGCCTGGAGTGGGGACAGGAATACGCAGTATTTT. This codes for CAWSGDRNTQYF.

The chain employs TRBV5-1 and TRBJ2-1; D is perhaps TRBD2 (6 bases). CDR1 is SGHRS and CDR2 is YFSETQ in the germline V gene. This CDR3 has 15 amino acids. The V end lost 4 bases, the J end lost 7 bases, and 18 bases lay between the germline ends. CDR3 loop: CASSDGTSSLNEQFF. CDR3 sequence (DNA): TGCGCCAGCAGCGACGGGACTTCCTCATTAAATGAGCAGTTCTTC.

The DNA for the CDR3 is TGTGCCAGCAGCTTAGCGTTTGAAAAACTGTTTTTT. Its translation: CASSLAFEKLFF. The V gene is TRBV7-8, the J gene TRBJ1-4; the D is unclear. Germline CDR1 is SGHVS and CDR2 is FQNEAQ. The CDR3 runs to 12 residues. Trimming cost V 0 bases and J 7 bases, with 3 bases left between them.

CDR3 bases: TGTGCCAGCAACCCCGGGACAGGGAAAAAAAATTACTACGAGCAGTACTTC. Amino acids: CASNPGTGKKNYYEQYF. The chain recombines TRBV2 with TRBJ2-7, with 9 nucleotides matching TRBD1. Unmatched junction bases numbered 16, after V lost 7 bases and J lost 3 bases. The V gene's germline CDR1 is SNHLY and CDR2 FYNNEI. CDR3 length: 17 amino acids. The full variable domain, completed using reference TRBV2 and TRBJ2-7, is EPEVTQTPSHQVTQMGQEVILRCVPISNHLYFYWYRQILGQKVEFLVSFYNNEISEKSEIFDDQFSVERPDGSNFTLKIRSTKLEDSAMYFCASNPGTGKKNYYEQYFGPGTRLTVT.

This rearrangement joins TRBV4-1 to TRBJ2-3; TRBD1 matches at 7 bases. Germline CDR1 reads MGHRA; CDR2 reads YSYEKL. The CDR3 contains 15 residues. Trimming removed 4 bases from V and 2 bases from J; junction bases left unmatched: 6. In nucleotides, the CDR3 is TGCGCCAGCAGCCCCCGACAGGGAGCCACAGATACGCAGTATTTT. Amino acid sequence: CASSPRQGATDTQYF.

This clone was detected a few times. The chain employs TRBV3-1 (or the pseudogene TRBV3-2) and TRBJ1-6; D perhaps matches TRBD1 (6 bases). Looked up from germline, CDR1 is LGHDT and CDR2 is YNNKEL (reference sequence). Between the trimmed V and J ends, which lost 5 bases and 4 bases, there was a span of 12 bases. This CDR3 region has 15 residues. The CDR3 here is CASSAWDKYNSPLHF. The CDR3 DNA is TGTGCCAGCAGCGCATGGGACAAGTATAATTCACCCCTCCACTTT.

CDR3 sequence (DNA): TGTGCCAGCAGCTTAGACCCGGGTTCACCCCTCCACTTT. Its protein product is CASSLDPGSPLHF. The V call is TRBV7-2, the J call TRBJ1-6; D gene unclear. CDR3 size: 13 residues. V was trimmed by 1 base and J by 9 bases, leaving 7 bases between them. The germline V gene encodes CDR1 SGHTA and CDR2 FQGNSA.

This sequence joins TRBV2 and TRBJ2-7; D may be TRBD2 (5 bases). The V gene's germline CDR1 is SNHLY and CDR2 FYNNEI. Trimming removed 3 bases from V and 4 bases from J, with 13 bases in between. This CDR3 spans 14 amino acids. CDR3 bases: TGTGCCAGCAGTGATTGGACTGGGGATTACGAGCAGTACTTC. Residues: CASSDWTGDYEQYF.

The chain uses TRBV27 and TRBJ2-7; D gene ambiguous. The CDR3 contains 14 residues. Between the trimmed V and J ends, which lost 5 bases and 0 bases, there was a span of 11 bases. CDR1 is MNHEY, CDR2 SMNVEV, per germline (reference sequence). Written as DNA, the CDR3 is TGTGCCAGCAGTCCGTACAAGAGCTCCTACGAGCAGTACTTC. This sequence encodes CASSPYKSSYEQYF.

The J gene is TRBJ1-2, the V gene TRBV10-3, with 10 bases fitting TRBD1. Trimming at V came to 4 bases and at J to 3 bases, leaving 8 bases not matched to a gene. The CDR3 spans 16 residues. The V gene's germline CDR1 is ENHRY and CDR2 SYGVKD. CDR3 sequence reads: CAISGSGDRGHYGYTF. The DNA of the CDR3 is TGTGCCATCAGTGGAAGTGGAGACAGGGGGCACTATGGCTACACCTTC.

This chain connects TRBV5-1 to TRBJ2-6, with a weak D call TRBD1 (6 bases). This CDR3 contains 17 residues. V lost 3 bases and J lost 4, with 17 bases in between. In germline, CDR1 is SGHRS, CDR2 YFSETQ. The CDR3 spells CASSSIRPGTGANVLTF. The DNA for the CDR3 is TGCGCCAGCAGCTCTATCAGACCAGGGACAGGGGCCAACGTCCTGACTTTC.